This passage covers 29 T cell receptor beta chains from one sample sequenced in a study of control samples from healthy donors and cancer patients. Profiling relied on immunoSEQ multiplex PCR, and the TCRdb table lists in-frame clones only, not all of them. The sample holds approximately 150,000 clones, under 90% seen once. Sequences were obtained from PBMCs. These TCRs come from a middle-aged man with head and neck cancer.

The chain combines TRBV6-5 with TRBJ1-1; TRBD1 might be the D (5 bases). CDR1 is MNHEY, CDR2 SVGAGI, per germline. Trimming cost V 0 bases and J 0 bases, with 8 bases left between them. This CDR3 has 15 amino acids. CDR3 in amino acids: CASSYSRQLNTEAFF. Here the CDR3 DNA reads TGTGCCAGCAGTTACTCGCGACAGTTGAACACTGAAGCTTTCTTT.

This rearrangement joins TRBV24-1 to TRBJ2-6; 10 bases map to TRBD1. This CDR3 is 17 amino acids long. V lost 5 bases and J lost 0; bases outside the gene matches: 3. Per germline, CDR1 KGHDR and CDR2 SFDVKD. The chain's CDR3 is CATSGGQGRSGANVLTF. CDR3 bases: TGTGCCACCAGTGGGGGACAGGGGCGCTCTGGGGCCAACGTCCTGACTTTC.

CDR3 DNA sequence: TGTGCCAGCAGCTTGAGGAGGGAATCTGAAGCTTTCTTT. As protein: CASSLRRESEAFF. The V and J genes are TRBV5-8 and TRBJ1-1, with D uncertain. CDR3 size: 13 residues. Between the trimmed V and J ends, which lost 1 base and 6 bases, there was a span of 10 bases. Per germline, CDR1 SGHTS and CDR2 YDEGEE.

This clone occurred once. CDR3 sequence (DNA): TGTGCCAGCAGCCCCAGTGGGAACACTGAAGCTTTCTTT. Its translation: CASSPSGNTEAFF. The chain has TRBV7-2 and TRBJ1-1, with unresolved D. CDR1 is SGHTA, CDR2 FQGNSA, per germline. V was cut by 5 bases and J by 1 base, with 8 bases left in between. The CDR3 runs 13 residues.

The genes are TRBV29-1 and TRBJ2-3, with D possibly matching TRBD2 (5 bases). Looked up from germline, CDR1 is SQVTM and CDR2 is ANQGSEA. The CDR3 consists of 13 residues. V lost 3 bases and J 4 bases, leaving 11 bases between the germline ends. The CDR3 nucleotides are TGCAGCGTTGAGAGGCAGGAGGCAGATACGCAGTATTTT. Translating it yields CSVERQEADTQYF.

The chain carries TRBV5-1 and TRBJ2-1, with 7 positions matching TRBD2. The V and J ends lost 4 bases and 3 bases, in that order; junction bases with no gene match: 4. The germline CDR1 and CDR2 sequences are SGHRS and YFSETQ. The CDR3 covers 14 residues. The CDR3 nucleotides read TGCGCCAGCAGCCCCGGGGGGTACTACAATGAGCAGTTCTTC. This encodes CASSPGGYYNEQFF.

The chain employs TRBV29-1 and TRBJ1-1, with 7 bases identical to TRBD1. Germline-derived CDR1 and CDR2 are SQVTM and ANQGSEA. V lost 4 bases and J lost 0; bases outside the gene matches: 11. This CDR3 comprises 16 residues. The CDR3 loop reads CSVAQKQGPVNTEAFF. In DNA, the CDR3 is TGCAGCGTTGCCCAAAAACAGGGGCCGGTGAACACTGAAGCTTTCTTT. The full variable domain, completed using reference TRBV29-1 and TRBJ1-1, is SAVISQKPSRDICQRGTSLTIQCQVDSQVTMMFWYRQQPGQSLTLIATANQGSEATYESGFVIDKFPISRPNLTFSTLTVSNMSPEDSSIYLCSVAQKQGPVNTEAFFGQGTRLTVV.

V usage is TRBV5-1 and J usage is TRBJ2-5; a possible D gene is TRBD1 (5 bases). Germline CDR1 and CDR2: SGHRS and YFSETQ. The V end lost 5 bases, the J end lost 11 bases, and 16 bases lay between the germline ends. The CDR3 contains 12 residues. The CDR3: CASSFVQGGQYF. The CDR3 DNA follows: TGCGCCAGCAGTTTCGTTCAGGGTGGGCAGTACTTC.

V gene TRBV6-4 combines with J gene TRBJ2-1, with 11 bases that match TRBD2. CDR1 is MRHNA and CDR2 is SNTAGT in the germline V gene. J lost 2 bases, V lost 4 bases, and 1 base had no gene match. The CDR3 is made up of 15 amino acids. Here the CDR3 reads CASSALAGAYNEQFF. CDR3 DNA sequence: TGTGCCAGCAGTGCACTAGCGGGAGCCTACAATGAGCAGTTCTTC.

The chain recombines TRBV5-1 with TRBJ1-1, with TRBD1 as a possible D gene (5 bases). V lost 6 bases and J lost 1, with 10 bases in between. The CDR3 spans 13 residues. Germline V gives CDR1 SGHRS, CDR2 YFSETQ. In DNA, the CDR3 is TGCGCCAGCACCTGGGGGACGAACACTGAAGCTTTCTTT. It translates to CASTWGTNTEAFF.

V is TRBV6-1 and J is TRBJ1-5; no reliable D call. The germline V gene encodes CDR1 MNHNS and CDR2 SASEGT. Between the trimmed V and J ends, which lost 0 bases and 5 bases, there was a span of 8 bases. The CDR3 contains 14 residues. The CDR3 protein is CASSEALKDQPQHF. CDR3 DNA sequence: TGTGCCAGCAGTGAAGCGCTAAAGGATCAGCCCCAGCATTTT.

The rearrangement links TRBV6-6 to TRBJ2-7; 7 bases are a match to TRBD2. Germline V gives CDR1 MNHNY, CDR2 SVGAGI (reference sequence). V lost 6 bases to trimming and J lost 7 bases; unmatched junction nucleotides: 12. This CDR3 has 14 amino acids. CDR3 nucleotide sequence: TGTGCCAGCAGCCTGGGACTAAACCCACGAGAGCAGTACTTC. Translating gives CASSLGLNPREQYF.

The chain uses TRBV7-3 and TRBJ2-1, with D unresolved. V lost 5 bases and J lost 1, with 15 bases in between. The CDR3 covers 16 residues. Looked up from germline, CDR1 is SGHTA and CDR2 is FQGTGA. Here the CDR3 reads CASSPRESQSYNEQFF. The CDR3 DNA is TGTGCCAGCAGCCCCCGAGAGAGCCAGTCCTACAATGAGCAGTTCTTC.

CDR3 region: CASYKNRRDYGYTF. DNA for the CDR3: TGTGCCAGCTACAAGAATCGGAGGGACTATGGCTACACCTTC. The genes are TRBV21-1 and TRBJ1-2. TRBV21-1 is shown as a pseudogene. The CDR3 spans 14 residues.

The genes are TRBV3-1 (or the pseudogene TRBV3-2) and TRBJ2-5; perhaps D is TRBD1 or TRBD2 (5 bases each). Deletions cut 2 bases from V and 5 bases from J, with 21 bases between. CDR3 length: 17 amino acids. Germline V gives CDR1 LGHDT, CDR2 YNNKEL (reference sequence). Written as DNA, the CDR3 is TGTGCCAGCAGCCAAACCCTGGGCAGGGCGGGTCTGGAGACCCAGTACTTC. Protein sequence: CASSQTLGRAGLETQYF.

This chain connects TRBV5-1 to TRBJ2-1; D unresolved. The CDR3 runs to 15 residues. Trimming took 1 base from V and 1 from J, leaving 9 bases between them. The V gene's germline CDR1 is SGHRS and CDR2 YFSETQ. The CDR3, as DNA: TGCGCCAGCAGCTTGCAGGCTCTTTCCTACAATGAGCAGTTCTTC. This sequence encodes CASSLQALSYNEQFF.

J is TRBJ1-6 and V is TRBV7-9, with 9 bases identical to TRBD1. Trimming removed 4 bases from V and 7 bases from J; junction bases left unmatched: 2. The CDR3 is made up of 14 amino acids. Per the germline V gene, CDR1 is SEHNR and CDR2 is FQNEAQ (reference sequence). CDR3 bases: TGTGCCAGCAGCTACGGGACAGGGAATTCACCCCTCCACTTT. It specifies CASSYGTGNSPLHF.

The count of this clone is one. The J gene is TRBJ1-3, the V gene TRBV28; no clear D. Per the germline V gene, CDR1 is MDHEN and CDR2 is SYDVKM. The CDR3 runs to 14 residues. Trimming took off 5 bases at V and 4 bases at J, with 12 bases between the two ends. CDR3 sequence reads: CASSLTSLGNTIYF. The CDR3, as DNA: TGTGCCAGCAGTCTTACATCTCTGGGAAACACCATATATTTT.

This chain links TRBV19 with TRBJ1-1; no clear D. This CDR3 region has 13 residues. Germline values: CDR1 LNHDA, CDR2 SQIVND (reference sequence). The germline V and J ends were trimmed by 5 bases and 0 bases, with 7 bases remaining between them. The CDR3 nucleotides are TGTGCCAGTAGTCCCGAGGTGAACACTGAAGCTTTCTTT. Encoded protein: CASSPEVNTEAFF.

The chain employs TRBV20-1 and TRBJ2-7; no firm D call. This CDR3 is built from 12 residues. The V gene lost 3 bases and the J gene lost 5 bases, with 11 bases spanning the gap. The germline V gene encodes CDR1 DFQATT and CDR2 SNEGSKA (reference sequence). The chain's CDR3 is CSASASPNEQYF. The CDR3 DNA sequence: TGCAGTGCTAGTGCCAGCCCCAACGAGCAGTACTTC.

This clone was seen a few times. The gene calls are TRBV10-2 and TRBJ1-5; D call uncertain. The CDR3 covers 17 residues. CDR1 is WSHSY and CDR2 is SAAADI in the germline V gene. Trimming pared 2 bases from V and 0 bases from J, leaving 14 bases between. CDR3 DNA: TGCGCCAGCAGTGAGGGTGGACTCAGTTATAGCAATCAGCCCCAGCATTTT. This encodes CASSEGGLSYSNQPQHF.

V is TRBV14 and J is TRBJ1-6, with unresolved D. The V gene lost 1 base and the J gene lost 11 bases, with 9 bases spanning the gap. The CDR3 sequence is 13 residues long. Per germline, CDR1 SGHDN and CDR2 FVKESK. In DNA, the CDR3 is TGTGCCAGCAGCCAAGGGAGTGAAACACCCCTCCACTTT. It translates to CASSQGSETPLHF. The full variable domain, completed using reference TRBV14 and TRBJ1-6, is EAGVTQFPSHSVIEKGQTVTLRCDPISGHDNLYWYRRVMGKEIKFLLHFVKESKQDESGMPNNRFLAERTGGTYSTLKVQPAELEDSGVYFCASSQGSETPLHFGNGTRLTVT.

The chain carries TRBV5-1 and TRBJ2-5; D is perhaps TRBD1 (6 bases). Trimming took 0 bases from V and 5 from J, leaving 14 bases between them. The CDR3 extends over 15 amino acids. Per the germline V gene, CDR1 is SGHRS and CDR2 is YFSETQ. The CDR3 DNA follows: TGCGCCAGCAGCTTGGAACAGGGTGATTGGGAGACCCAGTACTTC. Translated: CASSLEQGDWETQYF.

This chain links TRBV12-3 or TRBV12-4 with TRBJ2-2, with TRBD2 as a possible D gene (5 bases). Trimming took off 4 bases at V and 3 bases at J, with 6 bases between the two ends. The CDR3 length is 13 residues. The CDR3 nucleotides are TGTGCCAGCAGTTCCGGGGACACCGGGGAGCTGTTTTTT. It yields the protein CASSSGDTGELFF.

The genes are TRBV6-5 and TRBJ1-1; 8 bases map to TRBD1. The germline V gene encodes CDR1 MNHEY and CDR2 SVGAGI. This CDR3 is built from 13 residues. J gave up 1 base and V 7 bases, and 2 bases lay outside the gene matches. In DNA, the CDR3 is TGTGCCAGCAAAGACAGGGGGAACACTGAAGCTTTCTTT. Translation gives CASKDRGNTEAFF.

DNA of the CDR3: TGCGCCAGCAGCCAAGTAACCAGGGGAAGCTCTGGAAACACCATATATTTT. It is translated as CASSQVTRGSSGNTIYF. The gene calls are TRBV4-1 and TRBJ1-3; weak D call: TRBD1 (6 bases). The CDR3 has 17 residues. The germline CDR1 and CDR2 sequences are MGHRA and YSYEKL. V lost 1 base to trimming and J lost 0 bases, with 13 bases between them.

The chain couples TRBV21-1 to TRBJ2-7; TRBD2 is the table's D call and was not checked against the DNA. TRBV21-1 is described as a pseudogene. This CDR3 region has 19 residues. The CDR3, as DNA: TGTGCCAGCAGCAAAGCGGGTCGGGAGTGGCCTTTCCTCTCCTACGAGCAGTACTTC. As protein: CASSKAGREWPFLSYEQYF.

The chain employs TRBV6-6 and TRBJ2-2, with unresolved D. Trimming stripped 7 bases from V and 4 bases from J, with 10 bases between. Germline assignment: CDR1 MNHNY and CDR2 SVGAGI (reference sequence). The length of the CDR3 is 13 residues. CDR3 sequence reads: CASNLRGTGELFF. The CDR3 nucleotides are TGTGCCAGCAATTTGAGAGGCACCGGGGAGCTGTTTTTT.

The chain employs TRBV2 and TRBJ2-7; the D is unclear. This CDR3 spans 11 amino acids. The germline V gene encodes CDR1 SNHLY and CDR2 FYNNEI. Trimming took 8 bases from V and 3 from J, leaving 8 bases between them. The CDR3 region is CASGFYYEQYF. In DNA, the CDR3 is TGTGCCAGCGGCTTTTACTACGAGCAGTACTTC.